This T cell receptor beta chain appears in the sequencing data of a study of CD8 T cells in ankylosing spondylitis. The V end lost 0 bases, the J end lost 7 bases, and 5 bases lay between the germline ends. From germline, CDR1 is SGHNT and CDR2 YYREEE (reference sequence). The CDR3 totals 13 residues. A few counts support this clonotype. 5'-RACE, quantitative and with molecular barcodes, yielded the TCR beta libraries. One entry per CDR3 protein results from TCRdb running MiXCR on the 5' RACE reads. This table holds around 150,000 distinct CDR3 sequences, around 45% found once. The chain employs TRBV5-4 and TRBJ1-6, with D unclear. Source material: synovial fluid, either unsorted or a sorted T cell fraction (not recorded which). This TCR derives from a male donor with ankylosing spondylitis. CDR3 protein: CASSLDPNSPLHF. Written as DNA, the CDR3 is TGTGCCAGCAGCTTGGATCCCAATTCACCCCTCCACTTT.